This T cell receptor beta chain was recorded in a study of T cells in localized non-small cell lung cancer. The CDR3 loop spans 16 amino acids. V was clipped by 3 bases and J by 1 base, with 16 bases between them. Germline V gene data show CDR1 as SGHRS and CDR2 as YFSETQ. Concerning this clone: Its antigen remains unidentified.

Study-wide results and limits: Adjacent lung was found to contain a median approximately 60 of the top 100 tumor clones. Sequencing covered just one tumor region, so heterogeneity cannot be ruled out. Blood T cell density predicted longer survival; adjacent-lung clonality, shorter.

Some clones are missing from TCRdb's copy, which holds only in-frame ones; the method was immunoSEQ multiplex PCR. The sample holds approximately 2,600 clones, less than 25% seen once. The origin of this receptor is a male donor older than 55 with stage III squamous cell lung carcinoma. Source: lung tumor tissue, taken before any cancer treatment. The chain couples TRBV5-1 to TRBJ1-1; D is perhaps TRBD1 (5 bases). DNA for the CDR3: TGCGCCAGCAGCTCTGGGGCAGGGTGGACGAACACTGAAGCTTTCTTT. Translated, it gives CASSSGAGWTNTEAFF. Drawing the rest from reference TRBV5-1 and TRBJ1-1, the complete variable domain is KAGVTQTPRYLIKTRGQQVTLSCSPISGHRSVSWYQQTPGQGLQFLFEYFSETQRNKGNFPGRFSGRQFSNSRSEMNVSTLELGDSALYLCASSSGAGWTNTEAFFGQGTRLTVV.